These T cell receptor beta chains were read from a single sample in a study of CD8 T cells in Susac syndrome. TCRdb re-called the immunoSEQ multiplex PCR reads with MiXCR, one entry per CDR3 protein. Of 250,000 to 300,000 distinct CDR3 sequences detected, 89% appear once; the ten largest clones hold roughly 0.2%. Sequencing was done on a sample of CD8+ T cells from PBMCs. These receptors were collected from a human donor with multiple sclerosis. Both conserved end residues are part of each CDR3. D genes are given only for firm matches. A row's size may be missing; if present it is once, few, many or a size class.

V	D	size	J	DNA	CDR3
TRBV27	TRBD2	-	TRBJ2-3	TGTGCCAGCGGGTCGGGGACTACCCCTAGGGCAGATACGCAGTATTTT	CASGSGTTPRADTQYF
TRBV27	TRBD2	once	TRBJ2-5	TGTGCCAGCAGCACACTAGCGGGAGGGGAGACCCAGTACTTC	CASSTLAGGETQYF
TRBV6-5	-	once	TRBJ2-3	TGTGCCAGCAGCTACGACAGGGGAGGGACAGATACGCAGTATTTT	CASSYDRGGTDTQYF
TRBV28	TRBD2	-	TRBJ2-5	TGTGCCAGCAGTACCGCAGGCGGGGGGTACCAAGAGACCCAGTACTTC	CASSTAGGGYQETQYF
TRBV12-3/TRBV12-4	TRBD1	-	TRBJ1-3	TGTGCCAGCAGCCCGGACAGGACCTCTTTGGGAAACACCATATATTTT	CASSPDRTSLGNTIYF
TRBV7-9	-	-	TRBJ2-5	TGTGCCAGCAGCTTCCCCCGGGACGGCGAAGAGACCCAGTACTTC	CASSFPRDGEETQYF
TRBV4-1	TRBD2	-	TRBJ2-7	TGCGCCAGCAGCCAAGGCGGGGGGGTCGACGAGCAGTACTTC	CASSQGGGVDEQYF
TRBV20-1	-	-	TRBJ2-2	TGCAGTGCTAGAGATCTCGGATACACCGGGGAGCTGTTTTTT	CSARDLGYTGELFF
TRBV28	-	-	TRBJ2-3	TGTGCCAGCAGTTTTGTTGCCAGCACAGATACGCAGTATTTT	CASSFVASTDTQYF
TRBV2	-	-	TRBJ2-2	TGTGCCATCCAGGGGACGAACACCGGGGAGCTGTTTTTT	CAIQGTNTGELFF
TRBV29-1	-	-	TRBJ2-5	TGCAGCGTTACTGGGTACTGGGACCAAGAGACCCAGTACTTC	CSVTGYWDQETQYF
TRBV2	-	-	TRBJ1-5	TGTGCCAGCAGTGAAGAGTTCGGAGAGACGTCCCAGCATTTT	CASSEEFGETSQHF
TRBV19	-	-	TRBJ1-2	TGTGCCAGTACCCCGACCGGGACTGCGAATGGCTACACCTTC	CASTPTGTANGYTF
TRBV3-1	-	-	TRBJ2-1	TGTGCCAGCAGCCACCGGTGGCGACAAAAGTACAATGAGCAGTTCTTC	CASSHRWRQKYNEQFF
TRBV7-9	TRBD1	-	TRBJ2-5	TGTGCCAGCAGCTTACTCGGGACAGAAGAAGAGACCCAGTACTTC	CASSLLGTEEETQYF
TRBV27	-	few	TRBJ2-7	TGTGCCAGCGCTGTGGGGCCAGGCTACGAGCAGTACTTC	CASAVGPGYEQYF
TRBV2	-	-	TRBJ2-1	TGTGCCAGCAGTGTGTGGGGAGGCGACAATGAGCAGTTCTTC	CASSVWGGDNEQFF
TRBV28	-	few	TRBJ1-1	TGTGCCAGCAGTGGACGTGAGAACACTGAAGCTTTCTTT	CASSGRENTEAFF
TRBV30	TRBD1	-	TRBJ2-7	TGTGCCTGGGCTTCCGGGACAGCCTACGAGCAGTACTTC	CAWASGTAYEQYF
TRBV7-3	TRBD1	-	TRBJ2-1	TGTGCCAGCAGCGGCACAGGGGGCAGGGAGCAGTTCTTC	CASSGTGGREQFF
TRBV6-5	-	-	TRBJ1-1	TGTGCCAGCAGTTACGCTAGGGACAAAATGAACACTGAAGCTTTCTTT	CASSYARDKMNTEAFF
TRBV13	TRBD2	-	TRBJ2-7	TGTGCCAGCAGCTTGCGCCAAGCGGGGGGCTACGAGCAGTACTTC	CASSLRQAGGYEQYF
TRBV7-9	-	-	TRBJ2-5	TGTGCCAGCAGCTTACCAGCCCAAGAGACCCAGTACTTC	CASSLPAQETQYF
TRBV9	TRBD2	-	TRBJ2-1	TGTGCCAGCAGCGTAGTCCTAGCGGGCAACAATGAGCAGTTCTTC	CASSVVLAGNNEQFF
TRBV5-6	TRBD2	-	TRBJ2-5	TGTGCCAGCAGCTGGGAGGGCGTAGAGACCCAGTACTTC	CASSWEGVETQYF
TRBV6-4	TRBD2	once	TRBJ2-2	TGTGCCAGCAGTGCGGGACTAGATAACACCGGGGAGCTGTTTTTT	CASSAGLDNTGELFF
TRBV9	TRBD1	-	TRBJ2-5	TGTGCCAGCAATTTGGGGACAGGAAAAGAGACCCAGTACTTC	CASNLGTGKETQYF
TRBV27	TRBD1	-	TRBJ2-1	TGTGCCAGCAGTATAGGGGGCTCCTACAATGGGCAGTTCTTC	CASSIGGSYNGQFF
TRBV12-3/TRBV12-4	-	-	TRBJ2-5	TGTGCCAGCAGTGAGGGGGGCACCCAGTACTTC	CASSEGGTQYF
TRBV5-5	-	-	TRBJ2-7	TGTGCCAGCAGCTGGCGGCTAGGGGATGGCGAGCAGTACTTC	CASSWRLGDGEQYF
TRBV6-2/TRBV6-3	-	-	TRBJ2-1	TGTGCCAGCAGTCCGGGACGGGGGGCGTTGGAGCAGTTCTTC	CASSPGRGALEQFF
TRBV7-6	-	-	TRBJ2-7	TGTGCCAGCAGCACGGGGGTTGGCCCCGACGAGCAGTACTTC	CASSTGVGPDEQYF
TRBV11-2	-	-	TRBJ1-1	TGTGCCAGCAGCTTAGTCTCAGCGGGCACTGAAGCTTTCTTT	CASSLVSAGTEAFF
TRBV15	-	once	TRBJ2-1	TGTGCCACCAGCAGCTCGGGTTACAATGAGCAGTTCTTC	CATSSSGYNEQFF
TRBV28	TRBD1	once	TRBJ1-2	TGTGCCAGCAGCCCCTCGGGCAGGGGGCCCGCTAACTATGGCTACACCTTC	CASSPSGRGPANYGYTF
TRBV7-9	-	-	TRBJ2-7	TGTGCCAGCAGCCCGCCTTCGGTATACACCTACGAGCAGTACTTC	CASSPPSVYTYEQYF
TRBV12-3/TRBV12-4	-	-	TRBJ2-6	TGTGCCAGCGCCTGGGGGGAACATTCTGGGGCCAACGTCCTGACTTTC	CASAWGEHSGANVLTF
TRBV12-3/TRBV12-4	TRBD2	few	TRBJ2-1	TGTGCCAGCAGTTCCGGACTAGCGGGGGGGCCGTACAATGAGCAGTTCTTC	CASSSGLAGGPYNEQFF
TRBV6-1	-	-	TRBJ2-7	TGTGCCAGCAGTGTAGAACATGGGGTCCGGGCCTACGAGCAGTACTTC	CASSVEHGVRAYEQYF
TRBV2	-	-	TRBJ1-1	TGTGCCAGCTCGGGGGTGAACACTGAAGCTTTCTTT	CASSGVNTEAFF
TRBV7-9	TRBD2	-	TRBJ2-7	TGTGCCAGCAGCTCTCTGGGACTAGCAGACCACGAGCAGTACTTC	CASSSLGLADHEQYF
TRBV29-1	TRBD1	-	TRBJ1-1	TGCAGCACTTATGACAGGGAGGGAACTGAAGCTTTCTTT	CSTYDREGTEAFF
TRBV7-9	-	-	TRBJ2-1	TGTGCCAGCACCTTAGGGTGGGTCCAGGTTGGTAATGAGCAGTTCTTC	CASTLGWVQVGNEQFF
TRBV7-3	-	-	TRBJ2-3	TGTGCCAGCAGCTTAACGGGGCCTGCGGGGGATACGCAGTATTTT	CASSLTGPAGDTQYF
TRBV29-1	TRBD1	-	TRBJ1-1	TGCAGCCCCAATACAGGGGGCACTGAAGCTTTCTTT	CSPNTGGTEAFF
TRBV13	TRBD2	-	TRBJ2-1	TGTGCCAGCAGCTTAGGCCCACTCGGGACTACCGGCAGTGAGCAGTTCTTC	CASSLGPLGTTGSEQFF
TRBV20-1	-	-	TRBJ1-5	TGCAGTGCCGTAGGACCCATAGGGCAGGGGATAGGGCAGCCCCAGCATTTT	CSAVGPIGQGIGQPQHF
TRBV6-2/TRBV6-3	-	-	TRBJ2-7	TGTGCCAGCACCTGGAAGAGCTCCTACGAGCAGTACTTC	CASTWKSSYEQYF
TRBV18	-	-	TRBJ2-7	TGTGCCAGCAAATCACCCCGGGACAACCTCTACGAGCAGTACTTC	CASKSPRDNLYEQYF
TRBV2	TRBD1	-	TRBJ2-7	TGTGCCAGCAGTGCCCCGGACAGGGTTGACGAGCAGTACTTC	CASSAPDRVDEQYF
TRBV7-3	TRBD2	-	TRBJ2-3	TGTGCCAGCAATCGGGGGGGTAGGACAGATACGCAGTATTTT	CASNRGGRTDTQYF
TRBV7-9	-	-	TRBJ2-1	TGTGCCAGCAGCTTAGGTGGCGGAAGAAACAATGAGCAGTTCTTC	CASSLGGGRNNEQFF
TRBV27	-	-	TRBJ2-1	TGTGCCAGCAGTTTCGGGGGACCGAATGAGCAGTTCTTC	CASSFGGPNEQFF
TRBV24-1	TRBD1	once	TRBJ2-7	TGTGCCACCAGTGGGGACAGCCACGAGCAGTACTTC	CATSGDSHEQYF
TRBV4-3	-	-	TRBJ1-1	TGCGCCAGCAGCCAAGTAGAGGGACGGCTGACTGCTTTCTTT	CASSQVEGRLTAFF
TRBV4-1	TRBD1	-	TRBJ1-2	TGCGCCAGCAGCCCCTATGACAGGGGAACAGATGGCTACACCTTC	CASSPYDRGTDGYTF
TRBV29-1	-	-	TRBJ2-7	TGCAGCGTTGCCCCAACAGATTACTACGAGCAGTACTTC	CSVAPTDYYEQYF